The 5 T cell receptor beta chains presented below share a single source sample, sequenced in a study of blood T cell repertoires in COVID-19. TCRdb's copy holds only in-frame clones and misses some; the assay was immunoSEQ multiplex PCR. The sample includes 30,000 to 40,000 clones, around 84% of them seen just once. Sequenced input: peripheral blood. The receptors shown here come from a human donor with acute or convalescent COVID-19. The donor label of this sample is uncertain.

The chain recombines TRBV11-3 with TRBJ2-2; TRBD2 might be the D (6 bases). The CDR3 is 15 residues long. From germline, CDR1 is SGHNT and CDR2 YENEEA. The germline V and J ends were trimmed by 1 base and 0 bases, with 6 bases remaining between them. The CDR3 protein is CASSLGGANTGELFF. CDR3 DNA sequence: TGTGCCAGCAGCTTAGGCGGGGCGAACACCGGGGAGCTGTTTTTT.

This chain uses TRBV5-1 with TRBJ2-1; 12 bases fit TRBD2. Trimming took 4 bases from V and 2 from J; bases not matched to a gene: 7. The CDR3 has 17 amino acids. Germline loops: CDR1 SGHRS, CDR2 YFSETQ. CDR3 sequence: CASSVRTSGIPYNEQFF. CDR3 nucleotide sequence: TGCGCCAGCAGCGTCCGGACTAGCGGGATTCCCTACAATGAGCAGTTCTTC.

The chain combines TRBV7-6 with TRBJ1-1, with 7 positions matching TRBD1. The CDR3 contains 16 residues. Per germline, CDR1 SGHVS and CDR2 FNYEAQ. V lost 0 bases and J lost 2; bases outside the gene matches: 6. In nucleotides, the CDR3 is TGTGCCAGCAGCTTAGCCCCGACAGGGACTAACACTGAAGCTTTCTTT. Amino acids: CASSLAPTGTNTEAFF.

This chain connects TRBV21-1 to TRBJ1-5; the table's D gene call, TRBD1, was not cross checked with the DNA. TRBV21-1 is reported as a pseudogene. This CDR3 contains 19 residues. CDR3 nucleotides: TGTGCCAGCAGCAAAATCTCGCGGGACAGGGACCATAGCAATCAGCCCCAGCATTTT. Translating gives CASSKISRDRDHSNQPQHF.

The V gene is TRBV6-5, the J gene TRBJ2-2; perhaps TRBD1 as D (5 bases). V lost 7 bases to trimming and J lost 0 bases, with 12 bases between them. Germline V gene sequence: CDR1 MNHEY, CDR2 SVGAGI. The CDR3 totals 15 residues. In DNA, the CDR3 is TGTGCCAGCATCCTGGGGCTGTCGAACACCGGGGAGCTGTTTTTT. Protein sequence: CASILGLSNTGELFF.